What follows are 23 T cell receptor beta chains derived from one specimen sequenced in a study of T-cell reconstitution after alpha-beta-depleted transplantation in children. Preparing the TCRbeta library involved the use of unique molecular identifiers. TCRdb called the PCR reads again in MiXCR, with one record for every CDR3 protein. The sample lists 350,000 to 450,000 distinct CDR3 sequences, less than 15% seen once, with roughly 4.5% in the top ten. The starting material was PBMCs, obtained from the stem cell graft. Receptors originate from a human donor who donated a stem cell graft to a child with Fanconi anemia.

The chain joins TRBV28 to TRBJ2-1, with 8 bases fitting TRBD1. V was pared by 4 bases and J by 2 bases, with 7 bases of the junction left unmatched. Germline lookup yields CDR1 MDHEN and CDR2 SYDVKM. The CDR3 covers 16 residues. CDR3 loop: CASSSEQGAPYNEQFF. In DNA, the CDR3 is TGTGCCAGCAGTTCGGAGCAGGGGGCACCCTACAATGAGCAGTTCTTC.

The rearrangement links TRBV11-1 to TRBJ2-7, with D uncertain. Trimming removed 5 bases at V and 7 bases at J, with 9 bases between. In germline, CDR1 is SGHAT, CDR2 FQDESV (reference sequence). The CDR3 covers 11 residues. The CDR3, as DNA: TGTGCCAGCAGCCCTGATGGGGAGCAGTACTTC. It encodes CASSPDGEQYF.

The CDR3 DNA follows: TGCAGTGCTAGAAACCCTCGTGGATCGGGGGCCCAGTACTTC. It is translated as CSARNPRGSGAQYF. The V call is TRBV20-1, the J call TRBJ2-5; maybe TRBD2 (6 bases). The CDR3 is made up of 14 amino acids. The V end lost 2 bases, the J end lost 9 bases, and 19 bases lay between the germline ends. CDR1 DFQATT and CDR2 SNEGSKA come from the germline V gene (reference sequence).

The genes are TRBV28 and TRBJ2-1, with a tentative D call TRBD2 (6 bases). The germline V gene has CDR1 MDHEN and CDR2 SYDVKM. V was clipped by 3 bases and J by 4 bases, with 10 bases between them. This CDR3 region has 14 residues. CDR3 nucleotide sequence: TGTGCCAGCAGTTTCGCGGGGCAATACAATGAGCAGTTCTTC. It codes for CASSFAGQYNEQFF.

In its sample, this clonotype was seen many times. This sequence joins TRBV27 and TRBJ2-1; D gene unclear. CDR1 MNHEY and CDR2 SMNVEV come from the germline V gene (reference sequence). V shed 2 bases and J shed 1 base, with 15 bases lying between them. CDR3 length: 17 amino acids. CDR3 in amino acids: CASSLDWARASYNEQFF. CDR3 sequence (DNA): TGTGCCAGCAGTTTAGATTGGGCAAGGGCATCCTACAATGAGCAGTTCTTC.

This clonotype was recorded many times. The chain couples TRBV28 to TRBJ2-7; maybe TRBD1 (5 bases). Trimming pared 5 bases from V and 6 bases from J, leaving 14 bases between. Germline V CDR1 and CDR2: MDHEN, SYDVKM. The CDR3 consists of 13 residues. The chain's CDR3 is CASSLRGMSEQYV. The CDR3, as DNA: TGTGCCAGCAGTCTTAGGGGCATGAGCGAGCAGTACGTC.

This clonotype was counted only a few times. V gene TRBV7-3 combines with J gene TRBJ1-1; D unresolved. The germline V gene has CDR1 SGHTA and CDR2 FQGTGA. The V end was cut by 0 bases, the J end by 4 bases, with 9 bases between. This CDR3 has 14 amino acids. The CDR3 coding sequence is TGTGCCAGCAGCTTAACGTATAAGGGCACTGAAGCTTTCTTT. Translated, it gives CASSLTYKGTEAFF.

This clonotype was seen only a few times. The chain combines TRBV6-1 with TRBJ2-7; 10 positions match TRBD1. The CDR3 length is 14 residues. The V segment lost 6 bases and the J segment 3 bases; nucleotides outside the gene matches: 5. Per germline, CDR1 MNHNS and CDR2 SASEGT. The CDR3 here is CASRETGGDYEQYF. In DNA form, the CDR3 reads TGTGCCAGCAGGGAGACAGGGGGCGACTACGAGCAGTACTTC.

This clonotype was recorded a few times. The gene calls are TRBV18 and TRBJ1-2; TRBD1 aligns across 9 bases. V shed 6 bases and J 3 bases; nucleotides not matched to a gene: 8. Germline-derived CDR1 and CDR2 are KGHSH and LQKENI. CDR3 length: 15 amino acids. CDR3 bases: TGTGCCAGCTCTACTCGCCGGGACAGGGACTATGGCTACACCTTC. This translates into CASSTRRDRDYGYTF.

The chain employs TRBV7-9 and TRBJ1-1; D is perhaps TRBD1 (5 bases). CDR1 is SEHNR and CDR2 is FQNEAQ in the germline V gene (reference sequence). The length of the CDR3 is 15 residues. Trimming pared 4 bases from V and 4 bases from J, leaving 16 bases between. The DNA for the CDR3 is TGTGCCAGCAGCTCCAGTGGAGGGGCGGTCACTGAAGCTTTCTTT. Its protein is CASSSSGGAVTEAFF.

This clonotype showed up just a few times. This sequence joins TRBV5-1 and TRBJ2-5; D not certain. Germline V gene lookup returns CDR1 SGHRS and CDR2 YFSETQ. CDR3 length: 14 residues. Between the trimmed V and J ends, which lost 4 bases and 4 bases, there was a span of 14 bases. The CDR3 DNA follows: TGCGCCAGCAGCGACACTCGAGGTGGAGAGACCCAGTACTTC. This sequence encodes CASSDTRGGETQYF.

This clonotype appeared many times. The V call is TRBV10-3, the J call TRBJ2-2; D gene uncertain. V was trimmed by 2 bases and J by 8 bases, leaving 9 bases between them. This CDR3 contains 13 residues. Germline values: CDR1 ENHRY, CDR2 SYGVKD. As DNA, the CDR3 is TGTGCCATCAGTGAGACCTCAACAGGGGAGCTGTTTTTT. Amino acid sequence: CAISETSTGELFF.

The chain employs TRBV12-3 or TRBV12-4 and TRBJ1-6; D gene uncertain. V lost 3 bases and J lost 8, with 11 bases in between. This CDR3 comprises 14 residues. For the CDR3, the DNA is TGTGCCAGCAGTTTTTCCCGATCAGATTCACCCCTCCACTTT. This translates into CASSFSRSDSPLHF.

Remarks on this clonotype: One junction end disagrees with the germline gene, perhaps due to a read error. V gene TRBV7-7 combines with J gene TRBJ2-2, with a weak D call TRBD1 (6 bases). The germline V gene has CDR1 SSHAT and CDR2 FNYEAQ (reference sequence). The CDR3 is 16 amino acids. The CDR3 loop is CASSLFETGNTGELFF. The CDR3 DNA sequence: TGTGCTAGCAGCTTATTCGAGACAGGGAACACCGGGGAGCTGTTTTTT.

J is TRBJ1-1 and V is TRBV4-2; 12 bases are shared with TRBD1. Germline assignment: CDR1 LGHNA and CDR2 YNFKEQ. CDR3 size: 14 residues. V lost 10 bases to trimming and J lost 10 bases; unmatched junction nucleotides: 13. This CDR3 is CAMGAGTGGDAAFF. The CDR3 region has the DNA TGTGCCATGGGCGCCGGGACAGGGGGCGATGCAGCTTTCTTT.

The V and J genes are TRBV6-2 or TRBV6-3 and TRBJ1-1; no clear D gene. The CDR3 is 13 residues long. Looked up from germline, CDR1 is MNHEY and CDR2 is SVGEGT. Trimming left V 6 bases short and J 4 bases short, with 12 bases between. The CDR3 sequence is CASSSDLGTEAFF. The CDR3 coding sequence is TGTGCCAGCAGCTCCGACTTGGGCACTGAAGCTTTCTTT.

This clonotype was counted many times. The DNA for the CDR3 is TGCGCCAGCAGCTTGGGGACAACAAATCACCCCTACAATGAGCAGTTCTTC. Translating gives CASSLGTTNHPYNEQFF. V gene TRBV5-1 combines with J gene TRBJ2-1; D may be TRBD1 (5 bases). Deletions cut 0 bases from V and 2 bases from J, with 15 bases between. The CDR3 has 17 residues. The germline V gene has CDR1 SGHRS and CDR2 YFSETQ.

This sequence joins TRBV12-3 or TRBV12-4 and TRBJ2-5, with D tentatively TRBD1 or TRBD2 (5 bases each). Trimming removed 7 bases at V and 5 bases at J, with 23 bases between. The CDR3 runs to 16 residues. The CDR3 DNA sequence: TGTGCCAGCACTGGGGACGGCAGAGTAGATGTCGAGACCCAGTACTTC. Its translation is CASTGDGRVDVETQYF.

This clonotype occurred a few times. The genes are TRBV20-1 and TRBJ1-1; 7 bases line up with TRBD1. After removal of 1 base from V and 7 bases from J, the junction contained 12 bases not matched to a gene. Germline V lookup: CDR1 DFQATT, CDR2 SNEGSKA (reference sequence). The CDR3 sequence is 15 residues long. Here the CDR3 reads CSARVSAGGGGEAFF. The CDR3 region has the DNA TGCAGTGCTAGAGTTTCGGCAGGGGGAGGGGGTGAAGCTTTCTTT.

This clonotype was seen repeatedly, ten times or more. The CDR3 DNA is TGTGCCATCAGTGAACGTGCTGCGAACACTGAAGCTTTCTTT. It specifies CAISERAANTEAFF. This chain joins TRBV10-3 and TRBJ1-1; no definite D call. CDR3 length: 14 residues. Germline CDR1 ENHRY, CDR2 SYGVKD. Trimming left V 3 bases short and J 1 base short, with 9 bases between.

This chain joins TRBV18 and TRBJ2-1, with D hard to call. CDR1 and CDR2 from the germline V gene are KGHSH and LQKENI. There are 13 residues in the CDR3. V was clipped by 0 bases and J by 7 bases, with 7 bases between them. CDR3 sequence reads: CASSPPSFNEQFF. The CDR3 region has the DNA TGTGCCAGCTCACCACCGAGCTTTAATGAGCAGTTCTTC.

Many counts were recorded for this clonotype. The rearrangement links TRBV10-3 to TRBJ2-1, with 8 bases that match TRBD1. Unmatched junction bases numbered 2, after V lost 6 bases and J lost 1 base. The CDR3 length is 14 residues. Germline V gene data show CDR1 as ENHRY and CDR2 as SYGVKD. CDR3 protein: CAIRGQASYNEQFF. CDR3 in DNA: TGTGCCATCAGGGGACAGGCGTCCTACAATGAGCAGTTCTTC.

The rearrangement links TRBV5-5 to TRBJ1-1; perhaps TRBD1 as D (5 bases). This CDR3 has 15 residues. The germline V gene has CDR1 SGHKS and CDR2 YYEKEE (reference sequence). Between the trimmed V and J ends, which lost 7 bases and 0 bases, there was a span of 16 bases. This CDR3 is CASYELPTVNTEAFF. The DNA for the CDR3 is TGTGCCAGCTACGAACTCCCGACAGTGAACACTGAAGCTTTCTTT.